This section outlines one T cell receptor (beta chain) sequence together with its context. Its antigen is not identified. The sample belongs to a study of T cell responses to AZD1222 COVID-19 vaccine. Study results and caveats: Spike-specific TCRs gained breadth and depth after people received two AZD1222 doses.

Only in-frame clones appear in the TCRdb table, and some are missing; sequencing was by immunoSEQ multiplex PCR. The table shows over 100,000 clones, with 70% to 90% occurring only once. The receptor was isolated from an adult in good health. The source material was peripheral blood, sampled on day 0 of MenACWY control vaccination.

The CDR3 DNA sequence: TGCGCCAGCAGCCAAGAGCGGCCCAATGAGCAGTTCTTC. Encoded protein: CASSQERPNEQFF. This rearrangement joins TRBV4-3 to TRBJ2-1; D is unclear. The CDR3 covers 13 residues. Looked up from germline, CDR1 is LGHNA and CDR2 is YSLEER. Trimming took 0 bases from V and 6 from J, leaving 6 bases between them.